This T cell receptor (beta chain) was profiled in a study of blood T cells in healthy people across ages. The authors ran a second PCR of 7 to 11 cycles using a sample-barcoded 5' primer and a J-beta primer mix. TCRdb reprocessed the 5' RACE reads via MiXCR and lists one record per CDR3 protein. The top ten hold roughly 12% of the sample, which has roughly 1,500,000 distinct CDR3 sequences, about 35% seen once. This CDR3 comprises 17 residues. V was pared by 2 bases and J by 4 bases, with 20 bases between. Germline V CDR1 and CDR2: SNHLY, FYNNEI. The specimen sequenced was blood. This chain uses TRBV2 with TRBJ2-5, with D perhaps TRBD1 (5 bases). The sequence came from a woman aged 25 to 39 in good health. CDR3 residues: CASSEFRSVDIPETQYF. The CDR3 DNA reads TGTGCCAGCAGTGAATTCAGGTCCGTGGACATTCCAGAGACCCAGTACTTC.